In its sample, the clone carrying this T cell receptor (beta chain) was seen a few times. CDR3 length: 14 residues. Germline V gives CDR1 MNHNY, CDR2 SVGAGI (reference sequence). Trimming removed 6 bases from V and 4 bases from J; junction bases left unmatched: 8. Via MiXCR, TCRdb re-called the RT-PCR reads, giving one row per CDR3 protein. The table has more than 600,000 distinct CDR3 sequences, more than 13% seen once. Sequenced material: memory CD4+ T cells from blood. The chain links TRBV6-6 to TRBJ1-2, with 7 bases matching TRBD1. The receptor was derived from a female donor in good health, serving as a healthy control. CDR3 nucleotides: TGTGCCAGCAGCCGGACTCCAGGGGGCTATGGCTACACCTTC. Its protein product is CASSRTPGGYGYTF.